This TCR beta chain was documented in a study of OX40 agonist ivuxolimab in advanced cancers. Produced via immunoSEQ multiplex PCR; TCRdb's table is partial and in-frame only. The table lists about 62,000 clones, about 85% of them singletons. Study-wide findings and caveats: There was clonal expansion of CD4+ and CD8+ blood T cells by week 6 at 0.1 to 3.0 mg/kg. The specificity for antigen of the expanded peripheral T cells was not determined.

V lost 5 bases and J 4 bases, leaving 23 bases between the germline ends. CDR1 and CDR2 from the germline V gene are MNHEY and SMNVEV (reference sequence). The CDR3 is 18 amino acids. Blood sampling took place at baseline, cycle 4 day 1, and cycle 7 day 1. With regard to this clone: Its antigen is currently unknown.

The sequencing here drew on CD4+ or CD8+ T cells sorted from blood, taken in a trial of the OX40 agonist ivuxolimab. This sequence originates from an adult with an advanced solid tumor such as melanoma, head and neck, liver or kidney cancer. The chain recombines TRBV27 with TRBJ2-2; perhaps TRBD2 as D (9 bases). The CDR3: CASSPRTGPGLATGELFF. The CDR3 DNA reads TGTGCCAGCAGTCCAAGGACAGGGCCGGGACTAGCCACCGGGGAGCTGTTTTTT.